This T cell receptor (beta chain) was captured by sequencing in a study of blood T cell repertoires in COVID-19. Study-wide background: Some COVID-19 samples were acute and others convalescent; all came from the United States, Italy and Spain. T cells, B-cell-depleted T cells, or PBMCs provided the cDNA or gDNA that served as material.

In the authors' methods: Amplifying reference gene primers gave estimates of nucleated cell counts. Sequencing used immunoSEQ multiplex PCR; TCRdb keeps in-frame clones, though not all of them. V and J calls and clone size are copied from that table; D and trimming were computed from the DNA. The sample yields tens of thousands of clones, more than 75% seen once. Germline V gene data show CDR1 as MNHEY and CDR2 as SMNVEV (reference sequence). This CDR3 contains 13 residues. V shed 5 bases, J shed 3 bases, and the junction held 4 bases outside the gene matches. Sequencing input: peripheral blood. This TCR was sampled from a human donor in a cohort sampled during active COVID-19. This chain joins TRBV27 and TRBJ2-7; 7 bases line up with TRBD1. In DNA form, the CDR3 reads TGTGCCAGCAGTCGGGACAGTTTCTACGAGCAGTACTTC. This encodes CASSRDSFYEQYF.